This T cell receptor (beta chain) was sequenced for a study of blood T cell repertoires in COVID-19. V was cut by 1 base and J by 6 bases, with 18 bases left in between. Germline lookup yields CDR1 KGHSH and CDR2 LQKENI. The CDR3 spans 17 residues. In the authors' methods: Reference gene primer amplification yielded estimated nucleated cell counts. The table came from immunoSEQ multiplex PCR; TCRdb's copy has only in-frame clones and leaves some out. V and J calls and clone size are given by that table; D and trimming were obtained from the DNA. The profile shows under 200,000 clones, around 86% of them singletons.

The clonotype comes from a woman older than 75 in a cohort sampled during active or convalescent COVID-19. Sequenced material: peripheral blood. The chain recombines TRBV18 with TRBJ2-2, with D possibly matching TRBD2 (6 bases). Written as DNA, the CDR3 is TGTGCCAGCTCACCACGGGCAGGGAGGATCGGGGCCGGGGAGCTGTTTTTT. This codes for CASSPRAGRIGAGELFF. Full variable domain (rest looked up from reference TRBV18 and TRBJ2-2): NAGVMQNPRHLVRRRGQEARLRCSPMKGHSHVYWYRQLPEEGLKFMVYLQKENIIDESGMPKERFSAEFPKEGPSILRIQQVVRGDSAAYFCASSPRAGRIGAGELFFGEGSRLTVL.